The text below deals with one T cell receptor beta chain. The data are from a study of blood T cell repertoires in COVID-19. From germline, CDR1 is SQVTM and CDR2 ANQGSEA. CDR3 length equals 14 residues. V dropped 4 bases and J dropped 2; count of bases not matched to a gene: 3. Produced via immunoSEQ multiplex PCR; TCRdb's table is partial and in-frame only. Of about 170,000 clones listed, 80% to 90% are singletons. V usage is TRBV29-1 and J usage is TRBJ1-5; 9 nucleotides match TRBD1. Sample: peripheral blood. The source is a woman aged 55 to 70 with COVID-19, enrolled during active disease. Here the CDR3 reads CSVVWTGGNQPQHF. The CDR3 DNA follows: TGCAGCGTTGTTTGGACAGGGGGCAATCAGCCCCAGCATTTT.